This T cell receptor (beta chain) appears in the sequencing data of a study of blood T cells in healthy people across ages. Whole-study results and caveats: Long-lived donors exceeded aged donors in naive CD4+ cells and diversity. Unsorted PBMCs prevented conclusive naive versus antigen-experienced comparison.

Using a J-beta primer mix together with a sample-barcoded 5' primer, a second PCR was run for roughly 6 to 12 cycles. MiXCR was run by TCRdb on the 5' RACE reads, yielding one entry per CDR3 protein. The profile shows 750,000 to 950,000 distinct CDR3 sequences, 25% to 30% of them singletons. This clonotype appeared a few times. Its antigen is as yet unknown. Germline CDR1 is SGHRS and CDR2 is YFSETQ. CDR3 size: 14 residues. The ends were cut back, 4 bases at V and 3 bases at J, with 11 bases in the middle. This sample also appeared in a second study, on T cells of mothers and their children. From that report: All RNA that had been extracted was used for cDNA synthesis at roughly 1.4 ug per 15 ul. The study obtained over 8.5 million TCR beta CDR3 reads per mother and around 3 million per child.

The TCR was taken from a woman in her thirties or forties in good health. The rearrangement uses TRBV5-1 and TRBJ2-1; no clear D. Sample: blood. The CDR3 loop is CASSQTNNYNEQFF. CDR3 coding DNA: TGCGCCAGCAGCCAGACCAATAACTACAATGAGCAGTTCTTC.